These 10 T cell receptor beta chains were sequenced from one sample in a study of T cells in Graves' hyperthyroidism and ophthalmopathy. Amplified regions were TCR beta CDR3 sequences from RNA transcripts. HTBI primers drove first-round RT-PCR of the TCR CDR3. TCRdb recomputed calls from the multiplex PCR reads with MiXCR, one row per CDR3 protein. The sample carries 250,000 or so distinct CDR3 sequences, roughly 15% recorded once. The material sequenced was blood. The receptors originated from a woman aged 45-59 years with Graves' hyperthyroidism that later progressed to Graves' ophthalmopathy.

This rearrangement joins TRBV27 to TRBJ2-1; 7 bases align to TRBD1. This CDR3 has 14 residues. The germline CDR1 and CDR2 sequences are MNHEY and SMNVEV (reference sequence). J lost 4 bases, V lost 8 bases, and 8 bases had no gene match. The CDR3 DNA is TGTGCCAGCTGTGGACAGGCCCCGTACAATGAGCAGTTCTTC. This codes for CASCGQAPYNEQFF.

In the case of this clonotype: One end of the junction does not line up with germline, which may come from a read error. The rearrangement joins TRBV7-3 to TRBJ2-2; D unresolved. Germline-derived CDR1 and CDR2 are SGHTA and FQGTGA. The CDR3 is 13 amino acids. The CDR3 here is CVSSLGIAGELFF. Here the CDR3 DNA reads TGTGTCAGCAGCTTAGGTATAGCCGGGGAGCTGTTTTTT.

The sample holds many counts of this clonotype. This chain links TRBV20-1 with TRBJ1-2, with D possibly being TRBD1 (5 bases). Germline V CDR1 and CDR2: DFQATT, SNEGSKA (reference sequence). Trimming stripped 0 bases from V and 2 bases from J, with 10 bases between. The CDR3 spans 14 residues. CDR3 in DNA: TGCAGTGCTAGAGAATGGAGGGGCAACTATGGCTACACCTTC. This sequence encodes CSAREWRGNYGYTF.

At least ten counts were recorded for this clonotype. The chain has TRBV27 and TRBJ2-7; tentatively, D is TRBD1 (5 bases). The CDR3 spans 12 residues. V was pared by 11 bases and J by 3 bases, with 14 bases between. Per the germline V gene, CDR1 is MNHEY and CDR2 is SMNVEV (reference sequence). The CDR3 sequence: CAAGRRDYEQYF. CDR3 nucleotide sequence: TGTGCCGCAGGGCGTCGCGACTACGAGCAGTACTTC.

CDR3 sequence reads: CSLGGGADYEQYF. In DNA form, the CDR3 reads TGCAGCTTAGGAGGGGGGGCGGACTACGAGCAGTACTTC. V and J are TRBV20-1 and TRBJ2-7; a weak D match, TRBD2 (7 bases). This CDR3 has 13 residues. The germline V gene encodes CDR1 DFQATT and CDR2 SNEGSKA (reference sequence).

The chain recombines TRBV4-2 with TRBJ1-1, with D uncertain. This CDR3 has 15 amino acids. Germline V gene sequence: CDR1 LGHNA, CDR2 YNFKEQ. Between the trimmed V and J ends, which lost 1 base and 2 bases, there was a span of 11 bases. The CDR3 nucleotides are TGTGCCAGCAGCCAAGTCAGGCCTAAAAACACTGAAGCTTTCTTT. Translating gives CASSQVRPKNTEAFF.

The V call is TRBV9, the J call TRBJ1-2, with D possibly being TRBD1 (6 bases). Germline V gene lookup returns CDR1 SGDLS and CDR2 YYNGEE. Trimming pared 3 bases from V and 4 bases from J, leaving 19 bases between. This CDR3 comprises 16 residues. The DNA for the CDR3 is TGTGCCAGCAGCGGCCGGGGGGCGGGGGGCGGCTATGGCTACACCTTC. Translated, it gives CASSGRGAGGGYGYTF. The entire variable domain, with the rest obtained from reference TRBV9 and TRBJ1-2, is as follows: DSGVTQTPKHLITATGQRVTLRCSPRSGDLSVYWYQQSLDQGLQFLIQYYNGEERAKGNILERFSAQQFPDLHSELNLSSLELGDSALYFCASSGRGAGGGYGYTFGSGTRLTVV.

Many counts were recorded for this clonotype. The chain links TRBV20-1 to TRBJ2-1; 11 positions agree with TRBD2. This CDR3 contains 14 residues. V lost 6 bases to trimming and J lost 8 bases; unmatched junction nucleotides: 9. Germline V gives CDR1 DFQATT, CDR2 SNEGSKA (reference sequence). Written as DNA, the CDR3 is TGCAGTGCCCTCACTAGCGGGAGCTCGCATGAGCAGTTCTTC. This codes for CSALTSGSSHEQFF.

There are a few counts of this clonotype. The CDR3 nucleotides read TGTGCCAGCGGGACTAGCGGGAGTTGGGGGTCCTACAATGAGCAGTTCTTC. The encoded protein is CASGTSGSWGSYNEQFF. The genes are TRBV9 and TRBJ2-1; 14 positions agree with TRBD2. The CDR3 spans 17 residues. In germline, CDR1 is SGDLS, CDR2 YYNGEE. V dropped 7 bases and J dropped 1; count of bases not matched to a gene: 7.

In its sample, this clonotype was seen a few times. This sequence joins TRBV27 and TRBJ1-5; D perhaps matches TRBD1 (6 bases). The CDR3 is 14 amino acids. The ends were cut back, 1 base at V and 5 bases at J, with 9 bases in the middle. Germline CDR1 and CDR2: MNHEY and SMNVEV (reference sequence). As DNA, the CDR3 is TGTGCCAGCAGTTTATTCGGGGGCTATCAGCCCCAGCATTTT. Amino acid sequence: CASSLFGGYQPQHF.